The 7 T cell receptor beta chains below all came from one sample that was sequenced in a study of blood T cell repertoires in COVID-19. TCRdb's copy holds only in-frame clones and misses some; the assay was immunoSEQ multiplex PCR. This sample has under 350,000 clones, with approximately 90% found just once. Sequencing used peripheral blood. All receptors derive from a man in his forties with acute or convalescent COVID-19.

The chain uses TRBV10-2 and TRBJ2-7; D call uncertain. The germline gives CDR1 WSHSY, CDR2 SAAADI. V gave up 0 bases and J gave up 3 bases, with 9 bases separating them. This CDR3 region has 14 residues. CDR3 residues: CASSESQQFYEQYF. CDR3 sequence (DNA): TGCGCCAGCAGTGAGTCGCAACAGTTCTACGAGCAGTACTTC.

V usage is TRBV5-1 and J usage is TRBJ1-5; the D is unclear. CDR1 is SGHRS, CDR2 YFSETQ, per germline. The CDR3 extends over 15 amino acids. The V gene lost 4 bases and the J gene lost 4 bases, with 15 bases spanning the gap. In DNA, the CDR3 is TGCGCCAGCAGCCCCGGGATACTACAGAATCAGCCCCAGCATTTT. Amino acid sequence: CASSPGILQNQPQHF.

V and J are TRBV10-2 and TRBJ2-7; 7 nucleotides agree with TRBD1. The J segment lost 4 bases and the V segment lost 6 bases, leaving 12 bases of the junction unmatched. The CDR3 is 15 amino acids. The germline gives CDR1 WSHSY, CDR2 SAAADI. The CDR3 DNA is TGCGCCAGCAGCGCCTTGAGGCCCAGGGGGTACGAGCAGTACTTC. Protein sequence: CASSALRPRGYEQYF.

The chain joins TRBV20-1 to TRBJ1-2; 7 nucleotides line up with TRBD1. The V and J ends lost 8 bases and 8 bases, in that order; junction bases with no gene match: 8. Germline V gene data show CDR1 as DFQATT and CDR2 as SNEGSKA (reference sequence). The CDR3 covers 11 residues. The CDR3 DNA sequence: TGCAGTTTCTCCGCGGACAGGGGCTACACCTTC. Translated: CSFSADRGYTF.

The rearrangement joins TRBV19 to TRBJ2-1; no clear D gene. Germline V lookup: CDR1 LNHDA, CDR2 SQIVND (reference sequence). V was clipped by 8 bases and J by 0 bases, with 14 bases between them. CDR3 size: 15 residues. The CDR3 coding sequence is TGTGCCAGTCGGTCCTCGCGGAGCTCCTACAATGAGCAGTTCTTC. Translating it yields CASRSSRSSYNEQFF.

The chain couples TRBV13 to TRBJ2-7, with D perhaps TRBD1 (5 bases). Germline-derived CDR1 and CDR2 are PRHDT and FYEKMQ (reference sequence). V was clipped by 5 bases and J by 2 bases, with 22 bases between them. The CDR3 has 17 residues. The CDR3 here is CASSRKPGKNAPYEQYF. CDR3 DNA: TGTGCCAGCAGCCGCAAACCAGGGAAAAACGCTCCCTACGAGCAGTACTTC.

The rearrangement links TRBV5-1 to TRBJ1-4; D ambiguous. This CDR3 has 14 residues. CDR1 and CDR2 from the germline V gene are SGHRS and YFSETQ. The V gene lost 1 base and the J gene lost 7 bases, with 11 bases spanning the gap. CDR3 in DNA: TGCGCCAGCAGCTTGCAGGCGGAGGGTGAAAAACTGTTTTTT. Translated, it gives CASSLQAEGEKLFF.